This T cell receptor beta chain was captured in a study of OX40 agonist ivuxolimab in advanced cancers. Notes on the research overall: Ivuxolimab was an agonistic, fully human IgG2 monoclonal antibody directed against OX40 (CD134), a costimulatory receptor. The purpose of peripheral TCRbeta sequencing was to test whether ivuxolimab changed TCR sequence diversity and led to clonal T-cell expansion. Patients were allowed to have had prior anti-PD-1, anti-PD-L1 or anti-CTLA-4 therapy, and approximately 39% of the dose-escalation patients had been treated with checkpoint inhibitors. Intravenous ivuxolimab was administered to patients every 2 weeks at six dose levels: 0.01, 0.1, 0.3, 1.5, 3 and 10 mg/kg. Partial responses were achieved by three dose-escalation patients, of whom one had hepatocellular carcinoma and two had cutaneous melanoma. The dose-escalation cohort was almost 85% male with a mean age of about 58 years, ranging from roughly 20 to 85. The paper covers the monotherapy dose-escalation part of the phase I ivuxolimab trial, which included N ≈ 57 patients. Of the approximately 54 dose-escalation patients, hepatocellular carcinoma was present in about 20, melanoma in roughly 15, renal cell carcinoma in 9 and head and neck cancer in 9.

For sequencing of the TCRbeta CDR3 region, genomic DNA was extracted from the sorted cells. The immunoSEQ Assay was used to sequence the TCRbeta CDR3 regions. The immuneACCESS repertoire file appears here via TCRdb, limited to in-frame rearrangements. These files lack a portion of the clones; in checked studies, under half of the deficit traces to unresolved V genes, and the cause of the others is not known. The sample has 80,000 or so clones on record, around 85% of them singletons. Clones ranked in the top ten supply around 2% of the sample. As to this clone: Its cognate antigen has yet to be identified. Base qualities were left out, and no much larger clone turns up one base away.

Relative to germline, V is missing 1 base and J is missing 1 base, with 11 bases of the junction outside any gene match. As encoded in the germline V gene, CDR1 is SGHNT while CDR2 is YENEEA. CDR3 length: 20 amino acids, cysteine to phenylalanine. CDR3 DNA only is kept here, 60 bases in frame from base 1. Broader findings and caveats from the paper: Partial responders in the 0.1-3.0 mg/kg groups had among the lowest normalized peripheral clonal expansion, especially among CD8+ T cells. Antigen specificity was not determined for the clonally expanded peripheral T cells. Low levels of normalized T-cell clonal expansion were also seen in some nonresponding patients. At doses from 0.1 to 3.0 mg/kg, clonal expansion was seen in both CD4+ and CD8+ blood T cells between baseline and week 6. After ivuxolimab, CD8+ T cells had more expanded clones than CD4+ T cells on average.

The trial excluded patients who had a history of autoimmune disease or who were on systemic immunosuppression. Peripheral blood for TCR sequencing was drawn from every dose cohort at baseline, at cycle 4 day 1 and at cycle 7 day 1. Samples came from an open-label, multicenter, first-in-human phase I dose-escalation trial of ivuxolimab. Adults with locally advanced or metastatic head and neck squamous cell, hepatocellular, melanoma or renal cell carcinoma were enrolled in the trial. Before TCR sequencing, CD4+ T cells and CD8+ T cells from peripheral blood were sorted into separate populations. This receptor was identified in an adult with an advanced solid tumor such as melanoma, head and neck, liver or kidney cancer. The chain was built from TRBV11-3 and TRBJ2-2; 11 central bases correspond to TRBD2. This sample comprised CD4+ or CD8+ T cells sorted from blood, obtained in a trial of the OX40 agonist ivuxolimab. The CDR3 sequence is CASSLGVGGLAEQNTGELFF. The DNA sequence reads TGTGCCAGCAGCTTAGGAGTTGGGGGACTAGCGGAACAGAACACCGGGGAGCTGTTTTTT.